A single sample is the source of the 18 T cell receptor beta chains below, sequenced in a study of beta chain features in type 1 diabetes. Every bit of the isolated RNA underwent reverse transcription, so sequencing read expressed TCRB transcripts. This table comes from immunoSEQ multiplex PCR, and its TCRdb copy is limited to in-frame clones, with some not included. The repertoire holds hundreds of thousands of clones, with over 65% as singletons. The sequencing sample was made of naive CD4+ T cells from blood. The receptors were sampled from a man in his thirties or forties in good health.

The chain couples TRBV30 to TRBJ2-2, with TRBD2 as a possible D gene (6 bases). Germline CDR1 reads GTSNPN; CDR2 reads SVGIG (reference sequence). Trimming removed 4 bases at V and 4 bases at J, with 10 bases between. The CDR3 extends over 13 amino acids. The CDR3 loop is CAWMPEGTGELFF. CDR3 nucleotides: TGTGCCTGGATGCCGGAGGGCACCGGGGAGCTGTTTTTT.

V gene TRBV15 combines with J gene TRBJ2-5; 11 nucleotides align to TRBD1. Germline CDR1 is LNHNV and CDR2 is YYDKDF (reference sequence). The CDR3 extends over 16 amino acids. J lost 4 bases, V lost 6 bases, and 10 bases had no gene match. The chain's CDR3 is CATRAFPGQGGETQYF. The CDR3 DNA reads TGTGCCACCAGGGCCTTCCCGGGACAGGGGGGAGAGACCCAGTACTTC. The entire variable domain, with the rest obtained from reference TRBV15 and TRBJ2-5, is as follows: DAMVIQNPRYQVTQFGKPVTLSCSQTLNHNVMYWYQQKSSQAPKLLFHYYDKDFNNEADTPDNFQSRRPNTSFCFLDIRSPGLGDTAMYLCATRAFPGQGGETQYFGPGTRLLVL.

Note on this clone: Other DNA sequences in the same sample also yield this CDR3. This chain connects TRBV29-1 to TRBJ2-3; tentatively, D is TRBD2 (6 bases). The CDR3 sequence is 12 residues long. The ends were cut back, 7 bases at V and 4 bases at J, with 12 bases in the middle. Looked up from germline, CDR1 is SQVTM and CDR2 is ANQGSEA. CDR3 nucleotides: TGCAGCGGTGTGGAGGGCGCAGATACGCAGTATTTT. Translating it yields CSGVEGADTQYF.

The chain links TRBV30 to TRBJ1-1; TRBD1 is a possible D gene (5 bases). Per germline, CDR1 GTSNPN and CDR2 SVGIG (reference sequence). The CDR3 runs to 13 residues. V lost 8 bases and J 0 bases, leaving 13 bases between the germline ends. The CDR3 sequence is CAREGRMNTEAFF. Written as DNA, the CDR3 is TGTGCCAGGGAGGGGCGAATGAACACTGAAGCTTTCTTT. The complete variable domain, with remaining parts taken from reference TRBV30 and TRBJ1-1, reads SQTIHQWPATLVQPVGSPLSLECTVEGTSNPNLYWYRQAAGRGLQLLFYSVGIGQISSEVPQNLSASRPQDRQFILSSKKLLLSDSGFYLCAREGRMNTEAFFGQGTRLTVV.

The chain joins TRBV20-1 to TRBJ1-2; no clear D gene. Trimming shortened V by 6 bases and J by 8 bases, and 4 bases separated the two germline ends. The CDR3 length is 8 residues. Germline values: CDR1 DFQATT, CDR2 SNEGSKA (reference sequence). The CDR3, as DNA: TGCAGTGCCAGCGGCTACACCTTC. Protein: CSASGYTF.

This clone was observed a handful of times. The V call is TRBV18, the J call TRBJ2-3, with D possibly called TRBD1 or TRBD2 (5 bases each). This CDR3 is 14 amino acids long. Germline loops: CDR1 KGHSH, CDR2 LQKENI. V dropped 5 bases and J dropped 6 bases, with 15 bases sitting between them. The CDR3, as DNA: TGTGCCAGCTCAAAATGGGACCCCCGGGATACGCAGTATTTT. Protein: CASSKWDPRDTQYF. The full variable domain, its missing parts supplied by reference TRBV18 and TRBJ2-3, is NAGVMQNPRHLVRRRGQEARLRCSPMKGHSHVYWYRQLPEEGLKFMVYLQKENIIDESGMPKERFSAEFPKEGPSILRIQQVVRGDSAAYFCASSKWDPRDTQYFGPGTRLTVL.

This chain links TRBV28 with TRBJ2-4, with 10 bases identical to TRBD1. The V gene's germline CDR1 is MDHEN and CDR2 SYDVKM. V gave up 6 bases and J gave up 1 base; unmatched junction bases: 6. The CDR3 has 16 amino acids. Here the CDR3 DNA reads TGTGCCAGCAGGGGACAGGGGTTGAGGGCCAAAAACATTCAGTACTTC. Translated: CASRGQGLRAKNIQYF.

This CDR3 is CAWNTGSVGIQYF. The CDR3 DNA sequence: TGTGCCTGGAACACCGGATCCGTGGGGATTCAGTACTTC. V is TRBV30 and J is TRBJ2-4; D ambiguous. The CDR3 sequence is 13 residues long. CDR1 and CDR2 (germline): GTSNPN, SVGIG (reference sequence). Trimming pared 4 bases from V and 10 bases from J, leaving 17 bases between.

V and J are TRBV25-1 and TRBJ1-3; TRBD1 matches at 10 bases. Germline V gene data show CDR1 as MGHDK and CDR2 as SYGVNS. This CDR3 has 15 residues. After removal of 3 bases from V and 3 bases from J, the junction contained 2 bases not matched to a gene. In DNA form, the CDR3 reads TGTGCCAGCAGTGAGGGACAGGGGTTTGGAAACACCATATATTTT. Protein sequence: CASSEGQGFGNTIYF.

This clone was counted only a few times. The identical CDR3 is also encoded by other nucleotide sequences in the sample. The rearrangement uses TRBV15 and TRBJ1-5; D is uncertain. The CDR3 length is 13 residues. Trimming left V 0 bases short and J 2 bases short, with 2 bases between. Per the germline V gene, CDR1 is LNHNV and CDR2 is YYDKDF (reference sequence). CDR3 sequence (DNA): TGTGCCACCAGCAGAGAGGGCAATCAGCCCCAGCATTTT. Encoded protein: CATSREGNQPQHF.

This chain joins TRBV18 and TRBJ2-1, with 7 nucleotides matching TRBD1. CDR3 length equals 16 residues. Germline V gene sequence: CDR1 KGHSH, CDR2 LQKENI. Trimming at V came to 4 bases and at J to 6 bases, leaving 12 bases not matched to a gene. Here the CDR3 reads CASSLLQGRIPNEQFF. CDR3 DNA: TGTGCCAGCTCACTGTTACAGGGGCGAATTCCCAATGAGCAGTTCTTC.

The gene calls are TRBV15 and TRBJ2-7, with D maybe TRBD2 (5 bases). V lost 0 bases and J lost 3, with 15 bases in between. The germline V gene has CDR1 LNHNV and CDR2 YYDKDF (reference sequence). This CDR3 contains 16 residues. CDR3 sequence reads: CATSRDRSSALYEQYF. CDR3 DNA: TGTGCCACCAGCAGAGATCGGAGTAGCGCGCTCTACGAGCAGTACTTC.

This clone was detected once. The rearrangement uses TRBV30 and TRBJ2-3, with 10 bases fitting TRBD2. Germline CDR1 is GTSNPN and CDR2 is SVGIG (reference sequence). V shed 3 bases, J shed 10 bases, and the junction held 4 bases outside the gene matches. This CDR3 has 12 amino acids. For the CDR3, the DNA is TGTGCCTGGAGGGCTAGCGGGAGAGCGCAGTATTTT. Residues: CAWRASGRAQYF.

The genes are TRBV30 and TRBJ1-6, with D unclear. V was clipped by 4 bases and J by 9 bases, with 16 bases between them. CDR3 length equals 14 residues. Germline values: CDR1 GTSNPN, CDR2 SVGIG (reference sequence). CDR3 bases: TGTGCCTGGACCGTTAAGGTCTGGGGTTCACCCCTCCACTTT. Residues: CAWTVKVWGSPLHF.

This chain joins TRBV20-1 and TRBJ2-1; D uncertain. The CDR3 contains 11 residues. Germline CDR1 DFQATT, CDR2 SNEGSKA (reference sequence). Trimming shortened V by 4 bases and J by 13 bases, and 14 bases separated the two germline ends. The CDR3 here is CSATPGRPQFF. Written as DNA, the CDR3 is TGCAGTGCTACCCCGGGCCGGCCACAGTTCTTC.

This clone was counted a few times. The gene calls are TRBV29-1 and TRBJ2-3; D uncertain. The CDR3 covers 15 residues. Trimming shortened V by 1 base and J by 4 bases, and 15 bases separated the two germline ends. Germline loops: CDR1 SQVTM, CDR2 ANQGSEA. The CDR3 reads CSVEGAPLGPDTQYF. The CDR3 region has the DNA TGCAGCGTTGAAGGGGCACCCCTTGGGCCAGATACGCAGTATTTT.

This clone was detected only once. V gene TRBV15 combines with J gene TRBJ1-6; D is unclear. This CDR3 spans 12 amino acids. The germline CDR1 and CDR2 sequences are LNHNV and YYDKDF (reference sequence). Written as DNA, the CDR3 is TGTGCTTCCAGACTGGGGAATTCACCCCTCCACTTT. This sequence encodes CASRLGNSPLHF.

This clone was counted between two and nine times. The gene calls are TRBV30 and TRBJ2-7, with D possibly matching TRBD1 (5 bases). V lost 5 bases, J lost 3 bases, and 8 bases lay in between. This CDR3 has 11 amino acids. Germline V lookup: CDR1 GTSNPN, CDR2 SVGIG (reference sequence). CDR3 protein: CAWGQVYEQYF. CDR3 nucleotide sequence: TGTGCCTGGGGACAAGTCTACGAGCAGTACTTC.